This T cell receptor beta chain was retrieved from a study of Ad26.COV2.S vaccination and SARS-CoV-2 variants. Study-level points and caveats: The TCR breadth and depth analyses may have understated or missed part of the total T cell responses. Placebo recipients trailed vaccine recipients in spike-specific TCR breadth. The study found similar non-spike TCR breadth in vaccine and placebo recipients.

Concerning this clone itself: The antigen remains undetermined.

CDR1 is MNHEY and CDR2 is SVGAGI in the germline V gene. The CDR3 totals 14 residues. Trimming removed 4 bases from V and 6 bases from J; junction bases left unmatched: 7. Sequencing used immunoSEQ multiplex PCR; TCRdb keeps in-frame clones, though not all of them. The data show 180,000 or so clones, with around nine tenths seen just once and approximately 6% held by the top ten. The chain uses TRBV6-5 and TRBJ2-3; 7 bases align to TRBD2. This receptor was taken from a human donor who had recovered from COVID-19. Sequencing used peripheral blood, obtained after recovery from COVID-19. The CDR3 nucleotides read TGTGCCAGCAGTTCGGACGGGGGGAAGGATACGCAGTATTTT. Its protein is CASSSDGGKDTQYF.